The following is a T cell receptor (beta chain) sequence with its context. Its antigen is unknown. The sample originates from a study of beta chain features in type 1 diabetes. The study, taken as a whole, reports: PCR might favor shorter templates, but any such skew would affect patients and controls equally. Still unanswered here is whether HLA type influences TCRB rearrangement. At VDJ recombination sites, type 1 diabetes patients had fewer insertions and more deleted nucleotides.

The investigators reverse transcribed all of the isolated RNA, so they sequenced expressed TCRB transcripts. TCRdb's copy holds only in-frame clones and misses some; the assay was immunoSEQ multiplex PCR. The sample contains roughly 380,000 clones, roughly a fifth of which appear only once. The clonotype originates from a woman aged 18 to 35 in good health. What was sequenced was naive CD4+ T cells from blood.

Here the CDR3 reads CASSIRQVNTEAFF. The CDR3 nucleotides read TGTGCCAGTAGTATAAGACAGGTGAACACTGAAGCTTTCTTT. The rearrangement uses TRBV19 and TRBJ1-1, with TRBD1 as a possible D gene (6 bases). The CDR3 covers 14 residues. Trimming pared 2 bases from V and 0 bases from J, leaving 7 bases between. Germline values: CDR1 LNHDA, CDR2 SQIVND (reference sequence).